This T cell receptor beta chain was recorded in a study of T cells in Graves' hyperthyroidism and ophthalmopathy. CDR3 length: 17 residues. Germline V gene sequence: CDR1 SGHRS, CDR2 YFSETQ. V lost 2 bases and J lost 5; bases outside the gene matches: 13. Amplification of TCR beta CDR3 regions was performed using RNA transcripts as template. TCR CDR3 regions were first amplified by RT-PCR with HTBI primers. TCRdb called the multiplex PCR reads again in MiXCR, with one record for every CDR3 protein. The sample yields hundreds of thousands of distinct CDR3 sequences, about 15% seen once. Many counts were recorded for this clonotype.

The sequenced sample consisted of blood. The receptor was isolated from a woman aged 25 to 45 with Graves' hyperthyroidism. This chain uses TRBV5-1 with TRBJ2-5; 9 nucleotides align to TRBD2. The DNA of the CDR3 is TGCGCCAGCAGCTTCGGTGGTGCGGGAGGGCCTGCCGAGACCCAGTACTTC. Amino acid sequence: CASSFGGAGGPAETQYF.